At least ten counts were recorded for the clone carrying this T cell receptor (beta chain). TCRdb re-called the RT-PCR reads with MiXCR, one entry per CDR3 protein. The data hold about a million distinct CDR3 sequences, with about a sixth observed a single time. The CDR3 is made up of 15 amino acids. The V gene's germline CDR1 is ENHRY and CDR2 SYGVKD. With 6 bases removed from V and 4 bases from J, the gap between germline ends came to 17 bases. These data belong to a study of patients and donors after allogeneic stem cell transplantation. Sequenced material: blood, either unsorted or a sorted T cell fraction (not recorded which). The receptor comes from a human donor who was either an allogeneic HSCT recipient or a stem cell or donor lymphocyte infusion donor (not recorded which). It is not recorded whose cells these are; they may come from a transplant donor. The rearrangement uses TRBV10-3 and TRBJ2-3, with D tentatively TRBD2 (5 bases). The CDR3, as DNA: TGTGCCATCAGCAAGGACTTTTTTCCGGCAGATACGCAGTATTTT. Its protein is CAISKDFFPADTQYF.